This T cell receptor (beta chain) was captured in a study of blood T cell repertoires in COVID-19. Study-level information: Spain, Italy and the United States supplied samples that represented acute and convalescent COVID-19. The analysed material was cDNA or gDNA that came from T cells, B-cell-depleted T cells, or PBMCs.

The data were produced by immunoSEQ multiplex PCR, yet TCRdb's version contains in-frame clones alone and is incomplete. Among around 460,000 clones listed, 70% to 90% were seen once. The trim removed 6 bases at V and 4 bases at J, leaving 6 bases unmatched. CDR3 length: 13 residues. Looked up from germline, CDR1 is SQVTM and CDR2 is ANQGSEA. This TCR was recovered from a man aged 18 to 29 with COVID-19, enrolled during active disease. The rearrangement joins TRBV29-1 to TRBJ2-1; 7 bases are shared with TRBD2. The sample was peripheral blood. Here the CDR3 reads CSVGGPLYNEQFF. In DNA form, the CDR3 reads TGCAGCGTGGGAGGGCCTTTATACAATGAGCAGTTCTTC.